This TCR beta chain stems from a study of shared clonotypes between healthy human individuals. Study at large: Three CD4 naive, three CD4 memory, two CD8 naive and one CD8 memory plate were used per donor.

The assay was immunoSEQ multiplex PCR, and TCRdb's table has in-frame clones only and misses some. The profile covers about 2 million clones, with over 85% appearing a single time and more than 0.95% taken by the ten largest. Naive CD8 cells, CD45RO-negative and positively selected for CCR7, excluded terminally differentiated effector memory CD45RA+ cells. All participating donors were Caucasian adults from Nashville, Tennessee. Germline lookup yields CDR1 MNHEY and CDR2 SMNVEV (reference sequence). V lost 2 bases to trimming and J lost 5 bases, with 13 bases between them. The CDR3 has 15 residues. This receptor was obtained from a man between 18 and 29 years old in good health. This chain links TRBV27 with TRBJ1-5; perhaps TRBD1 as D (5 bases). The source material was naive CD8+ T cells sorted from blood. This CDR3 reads CASSLQGESYQPQHF. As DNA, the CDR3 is TGTGCCAGCAGTTTACAGGGAGAGAGTTATCAGCCCCAGCATTTT.